The 5 T cell receptor beta chains given below trace back to one sample, sequenced in a study of OX40 agonist ivuxolimab in advanced cancers. Sequencing was performed with immunoSEQ multiplex PCR; in TCRdb, only in-frame clones are kept and a portion is missing. The repertoire holds about 58,000 clones, with roughly 77% as singletons. The starting material was CD4+ or CD8+ T cells sorted from blood, obtained in a trial of the OX40 agonist ivuxolimab. The receptors here all came from an adult with an advanced solid tumor such as melanoma, head and neck, liver or kidney cancer.

A few counts support this clone. The chain employs TRBV4-1 and TRBJ2-2; D could derive from TRBD1 or TRBD2 (6 bases each). CDR3 length: 18 amino acids. CDR1 is MGHRA, CDR2 YSYEKL, per germline. V shed 0 bases and J shed 1 base, with 15 bases lying between them. Here the CDR3 reads CASSQERGAKRNTGELFF. CDR3 DNA sequence: TGCGCCAGCAGCCAAGAAAGGGGGGCTAAGAGGAACACCGGGGAGCTGTTTTTT.

DNA for the CDR3: TGTGCGTCAGGGAGGGAGACCCAGTACTTC. This gives the protein CASGRETQYF. The chain combines TRBV27 with TRBJ2-5; weak D call: TRBD2 (6 bases). CDR1 MNHEY and CDR2 SMNVEV come from the germline V gene (reference sequence). This CDR3 contains 10 residues.

This chain links TRBV10-3 with TRBJ2-7; the D gene is possibly TRBD1 (5 bases). Germline V lookup: CDR1 ENHRY, CDR2 SYGVKD. V dropped 6 bases and J dropped 6 bases, with 15 bases sitting between them. CDR3 size: 13 residues. The chain's CDR3 is CAISITGTGEQYF. CDR3 nucleotides: TGTGCCATCAGCATAACAGGTACGGGCGAGCAGTACTTC.

The DNA for the CDR3 is TGTGCCACCGAGAGGGACGAGCAGTACTTC. Translation gives CATERDEQYF. The V call is TRBV2, the J call TRBJ2-7, with a possible D match to TRBD2 (5 bases). The CDR3 length is 10 residues. Trimming pared 10 bases from V and 5 bases from J, leaving 9 bases between. Germline loops: CDR1 SNHLY, CDR2 FYNNEI.

This clone showed up just once. V and J are TRBV28 and TRBJ2-7; the D is unclear. CDR1 and CDR2 (germline): MDHEN, SYDVKM. V lost 6 bases and J lost 7, with 10 bases in between. The CDR3 totals 11 residues. As DNA, the CDR3 is TGTGCCAGCAGCACACCCGAGGAGCAGTACTTC. This sequence encodes CASSTPEEQYF.